This T cell receptor beta chain came from a study of neoadjuvant nivolumab and ipilimumab in lung cancer. Germline V lookup: CDR1 MNHEY, CDR2 SVGAGI. The CDR3 is 15 residues long. V was clipped by 5 bases and J by 2 bases; unmatched bases: 8. The method was immunoSEQ multiplex PCR; TCRdb's version includes in-frame clones alone and lacks a portion of them. The profile shows 39,000 or so clones, approximately 92% of them singletons. The TCR comes from an adult with non-small cell lung cancer. J is TRBJ2-7 and V is TRBV6-5, with 8 positions matching TRBD1. Sequences were derived from peripheral blood, sampled before neoadjuvant nivolumab, alone or with ipilimumab. The CDR3 DNA reads TGTGCCAGCAGTCTTTCCCGGACAGGGACCTACGAGCAGTACTTC. This encodes CASSLSRTGTYEQYF.